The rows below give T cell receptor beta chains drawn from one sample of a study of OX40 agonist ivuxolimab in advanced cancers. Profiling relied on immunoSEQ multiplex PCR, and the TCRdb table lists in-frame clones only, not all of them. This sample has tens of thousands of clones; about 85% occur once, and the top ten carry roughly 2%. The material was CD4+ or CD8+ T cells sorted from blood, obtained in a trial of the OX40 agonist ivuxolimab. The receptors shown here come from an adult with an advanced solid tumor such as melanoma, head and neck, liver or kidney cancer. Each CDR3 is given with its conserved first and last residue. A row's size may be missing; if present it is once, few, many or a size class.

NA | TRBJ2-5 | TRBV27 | CASSDFSGTQYF
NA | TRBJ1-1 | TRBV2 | CASRRGTEAFF
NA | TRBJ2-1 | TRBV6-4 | CASSEGWGSSYNEQFF
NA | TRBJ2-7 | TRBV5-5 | CASTRHRDRVEQYF
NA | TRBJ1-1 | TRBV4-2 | CASSQDLRGGNTEAFF
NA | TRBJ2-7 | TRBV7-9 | CASSTRQAPYEQYF
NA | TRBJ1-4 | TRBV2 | CASSPTPGQGLREKLFF
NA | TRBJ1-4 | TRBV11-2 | CASSLRGGGQGHEKLFF
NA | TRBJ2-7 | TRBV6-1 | CASSPSGTMAYEQYF
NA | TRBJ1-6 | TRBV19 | CASSIGEIFNSPLHF
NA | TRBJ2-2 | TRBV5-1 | CASRSDTLTGELFF
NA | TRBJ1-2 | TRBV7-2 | CASSLDGNYGYTF
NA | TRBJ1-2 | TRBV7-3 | CASSPTGSGGYTF
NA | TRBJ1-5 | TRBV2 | CASSEPPDRVQPQHF
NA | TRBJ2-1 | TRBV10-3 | CAIRAASNEQFF
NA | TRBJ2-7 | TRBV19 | CASSGRVGVYEQYF
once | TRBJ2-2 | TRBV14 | CASSQREGQGYTGELFF
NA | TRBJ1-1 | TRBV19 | CASSTHPSNTEAFF
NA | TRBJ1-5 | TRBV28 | CASSLGGRGRPQHF
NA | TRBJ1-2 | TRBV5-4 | CASSSLDRYYGYTF
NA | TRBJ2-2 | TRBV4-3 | CASSHVPRGRGTGELFF
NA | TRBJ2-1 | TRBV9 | CASSPGLAGQISYNEQFF
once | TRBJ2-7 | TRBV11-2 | CASSFSYEQYF
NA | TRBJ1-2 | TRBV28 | CASSTSSGHRVGYTF
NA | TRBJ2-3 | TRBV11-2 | CASSYSSSDTQYF
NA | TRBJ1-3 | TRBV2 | CASSASTGAGNTIYF
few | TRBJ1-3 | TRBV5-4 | CASSFSLGSGNTIYF
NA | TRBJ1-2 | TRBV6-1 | CATGGVGYGYTF
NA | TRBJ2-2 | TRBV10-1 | CASSFSDTGELFF
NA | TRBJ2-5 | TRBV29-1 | CSAGETQYF
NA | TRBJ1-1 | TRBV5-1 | CASSWGAIDTEAFF
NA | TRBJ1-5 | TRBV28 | CASSLTGGLEPQHF
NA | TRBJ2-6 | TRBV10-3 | CAISHKSCIQSRANVLTF
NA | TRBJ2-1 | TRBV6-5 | CASSYSRAGGYEQFF
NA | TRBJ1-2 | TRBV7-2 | CASSLGLGGYTF
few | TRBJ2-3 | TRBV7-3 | CASSPDRGLRTDTQYF
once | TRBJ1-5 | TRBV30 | CAWSKGPNQPQHF
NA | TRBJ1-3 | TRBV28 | CASRRRQTAGNTIYF
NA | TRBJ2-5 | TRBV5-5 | CASSPDLLPVWTQYF
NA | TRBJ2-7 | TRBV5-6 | CASSAGTFSYEQYF
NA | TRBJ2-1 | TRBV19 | CASSIEDRLYNEQFF
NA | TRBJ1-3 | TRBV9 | CASSTQGASGNTIYF
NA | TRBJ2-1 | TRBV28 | CASGRQGSWDNEQFF
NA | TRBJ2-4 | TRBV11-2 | CASSLEVSSNIQYF
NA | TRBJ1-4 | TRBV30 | CAFSGRGEKLFF
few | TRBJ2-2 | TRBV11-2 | CASSLMGDTGELFF
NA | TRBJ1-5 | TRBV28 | CASSSLPDRGRNQPQHF
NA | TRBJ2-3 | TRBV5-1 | CASSLALVGTDTQYF
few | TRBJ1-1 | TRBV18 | CASSPPNTEAFF
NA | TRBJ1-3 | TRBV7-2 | CASSLEVGNGNTIYF
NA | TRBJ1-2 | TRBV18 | CASSPTGARGFAYGYTF
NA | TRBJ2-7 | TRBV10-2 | CASRWGQVHEQYF
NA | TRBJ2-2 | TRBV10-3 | CAISPGVGDTGELFF